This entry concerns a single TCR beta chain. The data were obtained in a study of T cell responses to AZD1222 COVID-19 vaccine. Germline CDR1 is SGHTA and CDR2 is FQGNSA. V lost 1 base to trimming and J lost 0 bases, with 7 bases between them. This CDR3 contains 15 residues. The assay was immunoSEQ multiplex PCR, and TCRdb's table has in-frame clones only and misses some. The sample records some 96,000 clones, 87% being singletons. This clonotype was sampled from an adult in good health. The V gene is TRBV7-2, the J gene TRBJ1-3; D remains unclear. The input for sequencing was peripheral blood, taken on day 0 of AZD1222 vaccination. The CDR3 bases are TGTGCCAGCAGCTTAGAGTCCACCTCTGGAAACACCATATATTTT. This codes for CASSLESTSGNTIYF.